This T cell receptor beta chain was profiled in a study of T cells after yellow fever vaccination. General study results and limits: Most clones from primary vaccination resurfaced after the booster (under 97% CD4, approximately 87% CD8). CD4 and CD8 compartments shared a small share of clonotypes, likely from convergent recombination.

TCRdb re-derived calls from the 5' RACE reads in MiXCR, one entry per CDR3 protein. The sample consists of about 430,000 distinct CDR3 sequences, 18% of them appearing once. CDR3 length: 15 residues. V lost 0 bases and J lost 2, with 12 bases in between. The V gene's germline CDR1 is SGHRS and CDR2 YFSETQ. This clonotype showed up just a few times. Its antigen is not identified. This sequence joins TRBV5-1 and TRBJ2-7; D might be TRBD1 or TRBD2, each matching 5 bases. Sequencing was performed on PBMCs, taken before the yellow fever booster vaccination. The source is a man in his late teens or twenties who received the YFV17D yellow fever vaccine. DNA of the CDR3: TGCGCCAGCAGCTTGGCTTCGGGGCTCGCCTACGAGCAGTACTTC. Amino acid sequence: CASSLASGLAYEQYF.